The clone carrying this TCR beta chain was counted at least ten times. The antigen is unknown. RNA was extracted from whole blood without cell sorting, alongside germline DNA. A constant-region primer primed TCR beta cDNA synthesis from 500 to 550 ng of total RNA. Three-round nested multiplex PCR performed with slightly modified ARM-PCR produced the TCR beta libraries. The first two PCR rounds, approximately 10 cycles each, used TRBV1-TRBV30 forward primers and a C-beta reverse primer. TCRdb re-analysed the multiplex PCR reads in MiXCR, keeping a single row per CDR3 protein. The sample yields some 190,000 distinct CDR3 sequences, over 50% seen once. This CDR3 comprises 15 residues. Trimming took 1 base from V and 6 from J, leaving 16 bases between them. From germline, CDR1 is GTSNPN and CDR2 SVGIG (reference sequence). The sample originates from a study of tumor-infiltrating lymphocytes in primary liver carcinoma. Study details: Spanning 4.2 to 10 cm, the tumors were T1-T3 N0M0. Roughly 3.65 to 7.5 million productive TCRbeta reads came from each sample, comparable across tissue types.

Study results and caveats: Tumors reached a significantly greater top-250-clone fraction than blood did (p = 0.039).

J is TRBJ1-5 and V is TRBV30; a weak D match, TRBD1 (6 bases). This receptor was taken from a man in his forties with primary liver carcinoma and hepatitis B virus infection. Sequencing used peripheral blood. The CDR3 DNA reads TGTGCCTGGAGTGGAATCGCAGGGGACGTTCAGCCCCAGCATTTT. The encoded protein is CAWSGIAGDVQPQHF.